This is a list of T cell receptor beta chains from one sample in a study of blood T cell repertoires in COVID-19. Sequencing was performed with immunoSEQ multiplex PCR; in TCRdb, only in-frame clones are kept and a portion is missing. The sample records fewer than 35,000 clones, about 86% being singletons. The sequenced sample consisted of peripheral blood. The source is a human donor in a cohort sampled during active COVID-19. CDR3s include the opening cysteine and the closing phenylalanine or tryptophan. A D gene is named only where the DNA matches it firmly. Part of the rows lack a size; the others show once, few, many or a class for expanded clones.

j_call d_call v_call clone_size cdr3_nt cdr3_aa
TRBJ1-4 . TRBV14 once TGTGCCAGCAGCCGCCGAGGGTTATCTAATGAAAAACTGTTTTTT CASSRRGLSNEKLFF
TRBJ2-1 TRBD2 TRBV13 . TGTGCCAGCAGCCATCTCGAGGGAAGGACTAGCGTCTCCTACAATGAGCAGTTCTTC CASSHLEGRTSVSYNEQFF
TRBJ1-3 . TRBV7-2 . TGTGCCAGCAGCTTAGATGCGGGGTCTGGAAACACCATATATTTT CASSLDAGSGNTIYF
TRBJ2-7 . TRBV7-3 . TGTGCCAGCAGCTTACAGGGCTCCGAGCAGTACTTC CASSLQGSEQYF
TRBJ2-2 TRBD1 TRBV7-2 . TGTGCCAGCAGGCCCGGACAGGGCGGAAAGGAGCTGTTTTTT CASRPGQGGKELFF
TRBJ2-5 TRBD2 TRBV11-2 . TGTGCCAGCAGCTCCACCCCGGGACTAGCGGGGGAGGAGGAGACCCAGTACTTC CASSSTPGLAGEEETQYF
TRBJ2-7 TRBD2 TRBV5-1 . TGCGCCAGCAGCTTGGGGGGGACTAGCGGGGCCTACGAGCAGTACTTC CASSLGGTSGAYEQYF
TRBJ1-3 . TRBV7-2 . TGTGCCAGCAGCTTAGACTCGAAAACAAACACCATATATTTT CASSLDSKTNTIYF
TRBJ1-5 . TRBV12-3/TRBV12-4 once TGTGCCAGCACCAACCAACAGGGTCAGCCCCAGCATTTT CASTNQQGQPQHF
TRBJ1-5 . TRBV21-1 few TGTGCCAGCAGCAAACACTGGCCTCGAGGACCCCAGCATTTT CASSKHWPRGPQHF
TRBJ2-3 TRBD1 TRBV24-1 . TGTGCCACCAGTGATTTGAAGAGGGGAACAGGGGTCCCAGATACGCAGTATTTT CATSDLKRGTGVPDTQYF
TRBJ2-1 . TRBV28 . TGTGCCAGCAGTCCGAGGGGGAACGTGGATGAGCAGTTCTTC CASSPRGNVDEQFF
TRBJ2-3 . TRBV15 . TGTGCCACCAGCCTCCGCCTAGGGGAAACGCAGTATTTT CATSLRLGETQYF
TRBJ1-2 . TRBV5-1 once TGCGCCAGCAGCTTGGACAGGGCAGACTATGGCTACACCTTC CASSLDRADYGYTF
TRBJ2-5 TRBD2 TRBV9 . TGTGCCAGCAGCGTATCGGCTAGCGGAGGTGAGACCCAGTACTTC CASSVSASGGETQYF
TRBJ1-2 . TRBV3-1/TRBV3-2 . TGTGCCAGCAGCCAGGATGCAATCGGGTTGGGCTACACCTTC CASSQDAIGLGYTF
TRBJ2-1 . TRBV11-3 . TGTGCCAGCAGCCCCCGGGGCTCCTACAATGAGCAGTTCTTC CASSPRGSYNEQFF
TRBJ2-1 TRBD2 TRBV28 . TGTGCCAGCAGCCGCGACACTAGCGGGAGACCCAGCTACAATGAGCAGTTCTTC CASSRDTSGRPSYNEQFF
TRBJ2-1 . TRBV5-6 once TGTGCCAGCAGCTTTGACAGGTACAATGAGCAGTTCTTC CASSFDRYNEQFF
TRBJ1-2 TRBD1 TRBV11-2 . TGTGCCAGCAGCATTAACAGGGGGGAAGTGTCGTACTATGGCTACACCTTC CASSINRGEVSYYGYTF
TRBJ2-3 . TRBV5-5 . TGTGCCAGCAGCGCTACAGCCGTAGATACGCAGTATTTT CASSATAVDTQYF
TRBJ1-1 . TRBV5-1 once TGCGCCAGCAGCTTAACCCAGGCAGGCACTGAAGCTTTCTTT CASSLTQAGTEAFF
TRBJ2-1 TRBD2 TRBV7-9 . TGTGCCAGCAGCTTAGCGGCGGGGGGCTCCTACAATGAGCAGTTCTTC CASSLAAGGSYNEQFF
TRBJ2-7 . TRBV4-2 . TGTGCCAGCAGCCAAGATGGGGGCAGTCTAGGGCAGTACTTC CASSQDGGSLGQYF
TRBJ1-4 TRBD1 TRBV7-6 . TGTGCCAGCAGCAGGCAGGGACAGGGGAGGGAAAAACTGTTTTTT CASSRQGQGREKLFF
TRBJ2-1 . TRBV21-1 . TGTGCCAGCGAGTATTACTCCTACAATGAGCAGTTCTTC CASEYYSYNEQFF
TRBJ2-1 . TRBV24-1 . TGTGCCACCAGTGAGGGGCATACCTCCTACAATGAGCAGTTCTTC CATSEGHTSYNEQFF
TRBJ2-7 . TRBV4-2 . TGTGCCAGCAGCCGGGAAACTAGCTGGGAGCAGTACTTC CASSRETSWEQYF
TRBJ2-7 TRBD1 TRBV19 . TGTGCCAGTAGTGGGGACAGAGGGGGAAGGCAGTACTTC CASSGDRGGRQYF
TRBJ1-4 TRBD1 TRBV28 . TGTGCCAGCTGCCGACAGGGCATCAGCGTAACTAATGAAAAACTGTTTTTT CASCRQGISVTNEKLFF
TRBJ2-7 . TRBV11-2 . TGTGCCAGCAGCCCAGCGTACGAGCAGTACTTC CASSPAYEQYF
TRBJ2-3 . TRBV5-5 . TGTGCCAGCAGCTTGGCTCCGGTCACAGATACGCAGTATTTT CASSLAPVTDTQYF
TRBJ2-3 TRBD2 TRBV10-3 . TGTGCCATCAGGGGAGGGGATACGCAGTATTTT CAIRGGDTQYF
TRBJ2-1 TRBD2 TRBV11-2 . TGTGCCAGCAGCCATCCCGCCGGGGGGGGTTACAATGAGCAGTTCTTC CASSHPAGGGYNEQFF
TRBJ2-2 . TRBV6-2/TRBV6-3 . TGTGCCAGCAGTTACTCGTCCGGGATGAACACCGGGGAGCTGTTTTTT CASSYSSGMNTGELFF
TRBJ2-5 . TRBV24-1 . TGTGCCACCAGTGACGAGACCAGGGTGCCCCGGGAGACCCAGTACTTC CATSDETRVPRETQYF
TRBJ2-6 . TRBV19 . TGTGCCAGTAGCCAAGGGGGGGAGTGGTCTGGGGCCAACGTCCTGACTTTC CASSQGGEWSGANVLTF
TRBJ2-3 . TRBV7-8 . TGTGCCAGCAGCGACCAGTTTCAGGGTACGCAGTATTTT CASSDQFQGTQYF
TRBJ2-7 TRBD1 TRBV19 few TGTGCCAGTAGTTCGGGACAGAGTCCCTTTGAGCAGTACTTC CASSSGQSPFEQYF
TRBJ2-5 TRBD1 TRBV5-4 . TGTGCCAGCAGCTCGACAGGGGGGAGTCGGGAGACCCAGTACTTC CASSSTGGSRETQYF
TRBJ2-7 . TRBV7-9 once TGTGCCATATCCTCCTGGACTAACCCCTCCTACGAGCAGTACTTC CAISSWTNPSYEQYF
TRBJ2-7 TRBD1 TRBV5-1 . TGCGCCAGCAGCTTGGATGGGGCAGGGGGTTCCGAGCAGTACTTC CASSLDGAGGSEQYF
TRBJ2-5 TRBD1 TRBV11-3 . TGTGCCAGCAGCCCGGGAACGGACAGGGGAGAGACCCAGTACTTC CASSPGTDRGETQYF
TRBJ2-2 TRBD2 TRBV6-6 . TGTGCCAGCAGTGCTCTAGCGGGAGGGCGTGACGGGGAGCTGTTTTTT CASSALAGGRDGELFF
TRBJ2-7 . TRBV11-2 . TGTGCCTCTCAGGGGGGATACGAGCAGTACTTC CASQGGYEQYF
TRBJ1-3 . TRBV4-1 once TGCGCCAGCAGCCAAAGTTTTTCGTTGACTCTAGAGTATTTT CASSQSFSLTLEYF
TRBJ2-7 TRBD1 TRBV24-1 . TGTGCCACCAGTGAGACAGGGCTCTACGAGCAGTACTTC CATSETGLYEQYF
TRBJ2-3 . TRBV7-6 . TGTGCCAGCAGCACCCCAGAGGCAGATACGCAGTATTTT CASSTPEADTQYF
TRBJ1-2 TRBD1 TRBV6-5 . TGTGCCACCAAACTTGACAGGGCGGACTATGGCTACACCTTC CATKLDRADYGYTF
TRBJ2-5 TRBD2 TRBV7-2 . TGTGCCAGCAGCTTACCGGGACTAGAAGTCTTGGAGACCCAGTACTTC CASSLPGLEVLETQYF